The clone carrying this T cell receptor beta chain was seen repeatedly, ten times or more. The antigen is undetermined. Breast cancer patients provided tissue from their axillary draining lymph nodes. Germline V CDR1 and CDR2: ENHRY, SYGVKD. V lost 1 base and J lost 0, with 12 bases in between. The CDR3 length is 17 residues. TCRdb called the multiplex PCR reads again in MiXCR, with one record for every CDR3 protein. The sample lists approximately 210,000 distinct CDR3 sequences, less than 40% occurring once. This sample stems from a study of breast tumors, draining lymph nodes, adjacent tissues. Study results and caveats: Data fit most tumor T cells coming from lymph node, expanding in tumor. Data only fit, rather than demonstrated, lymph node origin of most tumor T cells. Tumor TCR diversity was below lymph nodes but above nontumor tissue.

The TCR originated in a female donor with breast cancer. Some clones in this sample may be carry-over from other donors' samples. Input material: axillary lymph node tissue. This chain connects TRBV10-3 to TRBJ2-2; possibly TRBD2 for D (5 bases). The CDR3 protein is CAISEFRGITNTGELFF. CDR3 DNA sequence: TGTGCCATCAGTGAGTTCCGGGGTATCACGAACACCGGGGAGCTGTTTTTT.